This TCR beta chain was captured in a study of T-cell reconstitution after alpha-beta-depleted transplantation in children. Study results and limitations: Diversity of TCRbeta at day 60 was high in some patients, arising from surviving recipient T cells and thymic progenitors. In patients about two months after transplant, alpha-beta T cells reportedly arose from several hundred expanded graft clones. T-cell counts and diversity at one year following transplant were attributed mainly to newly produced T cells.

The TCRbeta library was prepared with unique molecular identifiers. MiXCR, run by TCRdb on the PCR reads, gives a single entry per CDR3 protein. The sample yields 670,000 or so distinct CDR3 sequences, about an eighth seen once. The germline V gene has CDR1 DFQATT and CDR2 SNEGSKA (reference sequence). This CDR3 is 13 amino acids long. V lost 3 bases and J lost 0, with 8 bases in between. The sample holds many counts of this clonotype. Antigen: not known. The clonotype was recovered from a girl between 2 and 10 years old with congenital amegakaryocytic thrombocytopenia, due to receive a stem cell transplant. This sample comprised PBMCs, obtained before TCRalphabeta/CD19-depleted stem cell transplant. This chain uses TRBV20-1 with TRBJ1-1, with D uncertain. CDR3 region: CSASDTLNTEAFF. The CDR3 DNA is TGCAGTGCTAGCGACACCTTGAACACTGAAGCTTTCTTT.